The source of this T cell receptor (beta chain) is a study of early T cells in non-severe SARS-CoV-2 infection. Study background: Sequencing targeted bulk RNA from unsorted whole blood, leaving chains unpaired.

Researchers tagged individual cDNA molecules with unique molecular identifiers. TCRdb recomputed calls from the 5' RACE reads with MiXCR, one row per CDR3 protein. In the table there are tens of thousands of distinct CDR3 sequences, 9.5% to 15% of which are singletons. Whole-study findings and limits: VDJdb matches were skewed toward anti-spike CD8 T cell responses.

This clonotype showed up just a few times. The antigen remains undetermined. The germline V and J ends were trimmed by 5 bases and 2 bases, with 19 bases remaining between them. Germline V gene data show CDR1 as MDHEN and CDR2 as SYDVKM. CDR3 length: 16 residues. Input material: whole blood. The V gene is TRBV28, the J gene TRBJ2-7; tentatively, D is TRBD2 (6 bases). The clonotype was recovered from an adult who was a healthcare worker with PCR-confirmed SARS-CoV-2 infection or an uninfected control (not recorded which). The CDR3 bases are TGTGCCAGCAGTCTCAAGTGGAGGGGTCCGCCCTACGAGCAGTACTTC. Translated, it gives CASSLKWRGPPYEQYF.